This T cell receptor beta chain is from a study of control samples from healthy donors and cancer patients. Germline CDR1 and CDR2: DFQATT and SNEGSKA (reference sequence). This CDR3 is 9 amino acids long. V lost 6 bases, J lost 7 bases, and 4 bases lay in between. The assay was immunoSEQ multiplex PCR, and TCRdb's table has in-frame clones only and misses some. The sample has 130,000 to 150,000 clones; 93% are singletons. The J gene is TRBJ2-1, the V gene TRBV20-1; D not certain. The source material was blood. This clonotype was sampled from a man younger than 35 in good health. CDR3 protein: CSADNEQFF. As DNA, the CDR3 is TGCAGTGCCGATAATGAGCAGTTCTTC.